The 25 T cell receptor beta chains below come from one sample, sequenced in a study of blood T cell repertoires in COVID-19. TCRdb's table, derived via immunoSEQ multiplex PCR, lists solely in-frame clones and lacks some. This table holds more than 300,000 clones, approximately 90% found once. The sample taken for sequencing was PBMCs or T cells enriched from blood (not recorded which). Receptor source: a woman under 30 who had recovered from COVID-19.

A word on this clone: Its ends do not fully match the called genes, so a read error is possible. CDR3 protein: CASSPDGVRETQYF. Here the CDR3 DNA reads TGTGCTAGCAGTCCGGACGGGGTTCGGGAGACCCAGTACTTC. The chain recombines TRBV7-7 with TRBJ2-5, with a possible D match to TRBD2 (5 bases). This CDR3 is 14 amino acids long. Germline V gene lookup returns CDR1 SSHAT and CDR2 FNYEAQ (reference sequence).

The chain links TRBV7-8 to TRBJ1-1, with D perhaps matching TRBD1 (6 bases). The CDR3 covers 17 residues. In germline, CDR1 is SGHVS, CDR2 FQNEAQ. V gave up 5 bases and J gave up 1 base, with 20 bases separating them. CDR3 sequence reads: CASSPGVQGSTNTEAFF. Written as DNA, the CDR3 is TGTGCCAGCAGCCCAGGGGTTCAGGGGTCGACGAACACTGAAGCTTTCTTT.

This clone occurred once. V is TRBV19 and J is TRBJ1-6; D is ambiguous. The CDR3 is 13 residues long. Per germline, CDR1 LNHDA and CDR2 SQIVND (reference sequence). V was cut by 7 bases and J by 5 bases, with 9 bases left in between. The CDR3 DNA is TGTGCCAGTATGGCCGACAATAATTCACCCCTCCACTTT. Protein: CASMADNNSPLHF.

V usage is TRBV19 and J usage is TRBJ1-4; 9 nucleotides agree with TRBD1. The CDR3 contains 15 residues. Germline V lookup: CDR1 LNHDA, CDR2 SQIVND (reference sequence). V lost 5 bases and J lost 7; bases outside the gene matches: 8. CDR3 amino acids: CASSGIGTGSEKLFF. In DNA form, the CDR3 reads TGTGCCAGTAGTGGCATTGGGACAGGGAGTGAAAAACTGTTTTTT. The whole variable domain, filled in from reference TRBV19 and TRBJ1-4, reads DGGITQSPKYLFRKEGQNVTLSCEQNLNHDAMYWYRQDPGQGLRLIYYSQIVNDFQKGDIAEGYSVSREKKESFPLTVTSAQKNPTAFYLCASSGIGTGSEKLFFGSGTQLSVL.

The J gene is TRBJ1-2, the V gene TRBV5-1; 8 nucleotides line up with TRBD1. The CDR3 consists of 15 residues. The germline V gene encodes CDR1 SGHRS and CDR2 YFSETQ. With 0 bases clipped from V and 4 bases from J, the junction kept 5 bases outside the gene matches. The DNA of the CDR3 is TGCGCCAGCAGCTTGGCCGATGGACAGGGCTATGGCTACACCTTC. Translating it yields CASSLADGQGYGYTF. Using reference TRBV5-1 and TRBJ1-2 for the parts outside the CDR3, the full variable domain is KAGVTQTPRYLIKTRGQQVTLSCSPISGHRSVSWYQQTPGQGLQFLFEYFSETQRNKGNFPGRFSGRQFSNSRSEMNVSTLELGDSALYLCASSLADGQGYGYTFGSGTRLTVV.

The chain has TRBV19 and TRBJ1-5, with 7 bases matching TRBD1. Trimming cost V 8 bases and J 2 bases; bases outside gene matches: 6. The CDR3 is 14 residues long. Germline lookup yields CDR1 LNHDA and CDR2 SQIVND (reference sequence). The CDR3 region is CASSTGKGNQPQHF. CDR3 nucleotide sequence: TGTGCCAGTTCGACAGGGAAGGGCAATCAGCCCCAGCATTTT.

The gene calls are TRBV5-4 and TRBJ1-6; D ambiguous. Germline-derived CDR1 and CDR2 are SGHNT and YYREEE (reference sequence). Deletions cut 4 bases from V and 6 bases from J, with 5 bases between. The length of the CDR3 is 12 residues. CDR3 residues: CASSGINSPLHF. The CDR3 nucleotides read TGTGCCAGCAGCGGCATTAATTCACCCCTCCACTTT.

In this sample, this clone turned up once. The chain recombines TRBV14 with TRBJ2-5, with TRBD2 identical over 13 bases. V trimming: 1 base; J trimming: 5 bases; junction bases outside the gene matches: 10. This CDR3 has 18 residues. Germline V gene data show CDR1 as SGHDN and CDR2 as FVKESK. DNA of the CDR3: TGTGCCAGCAGCCAAGGACTAGCGGGGGGCCCCGGGTTGGAGACCCAGTACTTC. Amino acids: CASSQGLAGGPGLETQYF. The full variable domain, its missing parts supplied by reference TRBV14 and TRBJ2-5, is EAGVTQFPSHSVIEKGQTVTLRCDPISGHDNLYWYRRVMGKEIKFLLHFVKESKQDESGMPNNRFLAERTGGTYSTLKVQPAELEDSGVYFCASSQGLAGGPGLETQYFGPGTRLLVL.

V usage is TRBV6-1 and J usage is TRBJ1-6, with D perhaps matching TRBD1 (6 bases). V lost 1 base, J lost 9 bases, and 16 bases lay in between. Looked up from germline, CDR1 is MNHNS and CDR2 is SASEGT. The CDR3 contains 16 residues. CDR3 DNA sequence: TGTGCCAGCAGTGAAGTGGGCCCAGGGGCGGGTTCACCCCTCCACTTT. It codes for CASSEVGPGAGSPLHF.

V usage is TRBV30 and J usage is TRBJ1-6; no reliable D call. The germline V gene encodes CDR1 GTSNPN and CDR2 SVGIG (reference sequence). CDR3 size: 14 residues. Deletions cut 0 bases from V and 8 bases from J, with 11 bases between. CDR3 protein: CAWSVRGVDSPLHF. The CDR3 bases are TGTGCCTGGAGTGTACGAGGAGTGGATTCACCCCTCCACTTT.

This chain connects TRBV27 to TRBJ1-2, with TRBD1 as a possible D gene (5 bases). The germline CDR1 and CDR2 sequences are MNHEY and SMNVEV (reference sequence). This CDR3 is 14 amino acids long. V was trimmed by 4 bases and J by 3 bases, leaving 12 bases between them. CDR3: CASSWAGPHYGYTF. The CDR3 coding sequence is TGTGCCAGCAGTTGGGCAGGGCCACACTATGGCTACACCTTC.

The chain links TRBV30 to TRBJ1-1, with a tentative D call TRBD1 (5 bases). Trimming cost V 1 base and J 5 bases, with 11 bases left between them. Germline assignment: CDR1 GTSNPN and CDR2 SVGIG (reference sequence). The CDR3 spans 13 residues. The CDR3 here is CAWSGGARTEAFF. The CDR3 DNA reads as TGTGCCTGGAGTGGTGGGGCGCGGACTGAAGCTTTCTTT.

The rearrangement links TRBV4-1 to TRBJ1-4; D unclear. The CDR3 runs 14 residues. Trimming removed 7 bases from V and 10 bases from J, with 19 bases in between. The germline gives CDR1 MGHRA, CDR2 YSYEKL. CDR3 in amino acids: CASTPNGTERKLFF. The CDR3 DNA follows: TGCGCCAGCACGCCTAATGGTACAGAACGAAAACTGTTTTTT.

This sequence joins TRBV7-8 and TRBJ1-4, with D uncertain. From germline, CDR1 is SGHVS and CDR2 FQNEAQ. Trimming pared 4 bases from V and 2 bases from J, leaving 11 bases between. The CDR3 loop spans 15 amino acids. Here the CDR3 DNA reads TGTGCCAGCAGCTCCGCCGAACGGACTAATGAAAAACTGTTTTTT. Translated: CASSSAERTNEKLFF.

This sequence joins TRBV25-1 and TRBJ2-2; D perhaps matches TRBD1 (5 bases). V was cut by 3 bases and J by 7 bases, with 15 bases left in between. The germline V gene encodes CDR1 MGHDK and CDR2 SYGVNS. The CDR3 covers 15 residues. For the CDR3, the DNA is TGTGCCAGCAGTGACCCTGTCAGGGCGGACGGGGAGCTGTTTTTT. It translates to CASSDPVRADGELFF.

The rearrangement links TRBV4-1 to TRBJ2-2; 7 nucleotides match TRBD1. Germline V lookup: CDR1 MGHRA, CDR2 YSYEKL. CDR3 length: 17 amino acids. V was pared by 3 bases and J by 4 bases, with 11 bases of the junction left unmatched. The CDR3 region is CASSQIKTGPLTGELFF. The CDR3 DNA is TGCGCCAGCAGCCAGATAAAGACAGGGCCACTCACCGGGGAGCTGTTTTTT.

J is TRBJ2-2 and V is TRBV27; 10 positions match TRBD1. Trimming cost V 5 bases and J 6 bases; bases outside gene matches: 9. There are 16 residues in the CDR3. The germline V gene has CDR1 MNHEY and CDR2 SMNVEV (reference sequence). The CDR3 is CASSPRQGAKPGELFF. DNA of the CDR3: TGTGCCAGCAGTCCACGACAGGGGGCGAAGCCCGGGGAGCTGTTTTTT.

This sequence joins TRBV2 and TRBJ1-1; D not certain. Germline-derived CDR1 and CDR2 are SNHLY and FYNNEI. Trimming removed 3 bases from V and 0 bases from J, with 11 bases in between. The CDR3 extends over 15 amino acids. The CDR3 loop reads CASSDRPGMNTEAFF. CDR3 nucleotides: TGTGCCAGCAGTGATAGACCGGGAATGAACACTGAAGCTTTCTTT.

The chain couples TRBV28 to TRBJ2-7; D ambiguous. Trimming cost V 5 bases and J 1 base, with 21 bases left between them. The CDR3 extends over 17 amino acids. From germline, CDR1 is MDHEN and CDR2 SYDVKM. CDR3 coding DNA: TGTGCCAGCAGTCCTGGCTATTTGGGCCGCAGTTCCTACGAGCAGTACTTC. It is translated as CASSPGYLGRSSYEQYF. Full variable domain (remainder filled in from reference TRBV28 and TRBJ2-7): DVKVTQSSRYLVKRTGEKVFLECVQDMDHENMFWYRQDPGLGLRLIYFSYDVKMKEKGDIPEGYSVSREKKERFSLILESASTNQTSMYLCASSPGYLGRSSYEQYFGPGTRLTVT.

The chain carries TRBV11-1 and TRBJ2-3; the D gene is possibly TRBD2 (5 bases). Germline CDR1 reads SGHAT; CDR2 reads FQDESV (reference sequence). Trimming pared 3 bases from V and 2 bases from J, leaving 12 bases between. The CDR3 length is 15 residues. CDR3 in amino acids: CASSFAQTITDTQYF. In nucleotides, the CDR3 is TGTGCCAGCAGCTTCGCGCAGACTATCACAGATACGCAGTATTTT.

CDR3 DNA: TGTGCCAGCAGTCCACGGGACAGGGGGCCAGAGACCCAGTACTTC. This sequence encodes CASSPRDRGPETQYF. The V call is TRBV27, the J call TRBJ2-5, with TRBD1 matching 12 bases. The CDR3 extends over 15 amino acids. Germline assignment: CDR1 MNHEY and CDR2 SMNVEV (reference sequence). V dropped 5 bases and J dropped 4; count of bases not matched to a gene: 5.

This clone was seen only once. V and J are TRBV5-4 and TRBJ1-3; D is undetermined. CDR3 size: 15 residues. Trimming removed 0 bases from V and 0 bases from J, with 7 bases in between. The germline gives CDR1 SGHNT, CDR2 YYREEE (reference sequence). CDR3 sequence reads: CASSLGPSSGNTIYF. The CDR3 DNA sequence: TGTGCCAGCAGCTTGGGTCCGAGCTCTGGAAACACCATATATTTT.

This chain connects TRBV5-6 to TRBJ1-4; D perhaps matches TRBD1 (5 bases). CDR3 length equals 14 residues. With 1 base removed from V and 5 bases from J, the gap between germline ends came to 9 bases. CDR1 and CDR2 (germline): SGHDT, YYEEEE. CDR3 sequence reads: CASSLIDRNEKLFF. Here the CDR3 DNA reads TGTGCCAGCAGCTTGATTGACAGAAATGAAAAACTGTTTTTT.

The chain couples TRBV19 to TRBJ1-5; TRBD1 matches at 8 bases. Losses at the gene ends were 6 bases for V and 7 bases for J; bases not matched to a gene: 14. CDR1 is LNHDA, CDR2 SQIVND, per germline (reference sequence). The CDR3 is made up of 16 amino acids. CDR3: CASSRIGPGGGQPQHF. The CDR3 coding sequence is TGTGCCAGTAGCAGAATAGGGCCAGGGGGCGGACAGCCCCAGCATTTT.

J is TRBJ2-1 and V is TRBV14, with 9 bases lining up with TRBD1. CDR1 and CDR2 (germline): SGHDN, FVKESK. Unmatched junction bases numbered 7, after V lost 1 base and J lost 3 bases. This CDR3 is 17 amino acids long. CDR3 region: CASSQGLRDRDYNEQFF. The CDR3 DNA follows: TGTGCCAGCAGCCAAGGTCTTCGGGACAGGGACTACAATGAGCAGTTCTTC.